This TCR beta chain was identified in a study of cytomegalovirus exposure and HLA in healthy donors. Use of 60 Vbeta and 13 Jbeta primers characterized the PCR. Sequencing used immunoSEQ multiplex PCR; TCRdb keeps in-frame clones, though not all of them. The sample consists of approximately 160,000 clones, around 75% of them appearing once. Germline trimming cut 5 bases from V and 3 bases from J; bases unmatched to any gene: 10. The CDR3 is made up of 15 amino acids. Germline-derived CDR1 and CDR2 are SGHVS and FQNEAQ. As concerns this clone: Its antigen is not known.

Study-wide findings and caveats: Later, TCR association rates were found to vary by HLA locus, highest for DRB1 and lowest for HLA-C.

The gene calls are TRBV7-8 and TRBJ2-7; 7 bases are a match to TRBD2. The source material was PBMCs. The sequence derives from a male donor in good health and CMV-seronegative. DNA of the CDR3: TGTGCCAGCAGCCGTCCCGGGACTAATATCTACGAGCAGTACTTC. It specifies CASSRPGTNIYEQYF.